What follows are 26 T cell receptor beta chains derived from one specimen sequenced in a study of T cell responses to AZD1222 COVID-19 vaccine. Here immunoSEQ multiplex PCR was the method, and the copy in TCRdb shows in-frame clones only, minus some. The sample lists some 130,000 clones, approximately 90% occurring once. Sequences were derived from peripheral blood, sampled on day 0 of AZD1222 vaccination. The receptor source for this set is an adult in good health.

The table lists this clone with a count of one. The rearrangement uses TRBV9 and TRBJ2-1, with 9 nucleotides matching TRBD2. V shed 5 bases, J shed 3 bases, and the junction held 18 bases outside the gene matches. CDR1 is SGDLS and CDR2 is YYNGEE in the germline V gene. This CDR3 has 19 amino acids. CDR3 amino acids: CASSRSVLAGLAGYNEQFF. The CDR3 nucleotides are TGTGCCAGCAGTCGTAGCGTGCTAGCGGGGTTAGCAGGCTACAATGAGCAGTTCTTC.

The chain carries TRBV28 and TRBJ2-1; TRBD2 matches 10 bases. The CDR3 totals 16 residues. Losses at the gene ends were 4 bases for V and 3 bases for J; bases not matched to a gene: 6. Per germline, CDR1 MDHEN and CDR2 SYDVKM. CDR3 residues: CASSSPAGGIYNEQFF. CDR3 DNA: TGTGCCAGCAGTTCCCCAGCGGGGGGGATCTACAATGAGCAGTTCTTC.

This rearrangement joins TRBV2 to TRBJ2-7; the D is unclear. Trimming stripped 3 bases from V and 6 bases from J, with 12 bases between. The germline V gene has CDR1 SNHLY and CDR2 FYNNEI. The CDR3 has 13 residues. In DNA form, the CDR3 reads TGTGCCAGCAGTGACCCGGACCAAGGCGAGCAGTACTTC. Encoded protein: CASSDPDQGEQYF. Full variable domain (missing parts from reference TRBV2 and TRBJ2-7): EPEVTQTPSHQVTQMGQEVILRCVPISNHLYFYWYRQILGQKVEFLVSFYNNEISEKSEIFDDQFSVERPDGSNFTLKIRSTKLEDSAMYFCASSDPDQGEQYFGPGTRLTVT.

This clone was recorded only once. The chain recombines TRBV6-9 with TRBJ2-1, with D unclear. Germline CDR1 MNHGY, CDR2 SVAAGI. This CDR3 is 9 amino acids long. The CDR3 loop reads CGVGNEQFF. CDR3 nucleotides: TGTGGCGTGGGGAATGAGCAGTTCTTC.

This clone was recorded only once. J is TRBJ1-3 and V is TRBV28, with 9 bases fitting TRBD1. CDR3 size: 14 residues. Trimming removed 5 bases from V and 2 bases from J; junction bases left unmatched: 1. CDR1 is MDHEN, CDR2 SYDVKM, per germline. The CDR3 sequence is CASSRTGAGNTIYF. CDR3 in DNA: TGTGCCAGCAGTAGGACAGGGGCTGGAAACACCATATATTTT. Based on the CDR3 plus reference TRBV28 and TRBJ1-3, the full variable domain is DVKVTQSSRYLVKRTGEKVFLECVQDMDHENMFWYRQDPGLGLRLIYFSYDVKMKEKGDIPEGYSVSREKKERFSLILESASTNQTSMYLCASSRTGAGNTIYFGEGSWLTVV.

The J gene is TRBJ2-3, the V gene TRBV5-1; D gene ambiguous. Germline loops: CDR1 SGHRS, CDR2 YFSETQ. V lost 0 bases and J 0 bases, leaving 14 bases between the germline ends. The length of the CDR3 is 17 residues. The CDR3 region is CASSLAEVGWSTDTQYF. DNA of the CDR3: TGCGCCAGCAGCTTGGCCGAGGTGGGCTGGAGCACAGATACGCAGTATTTT.

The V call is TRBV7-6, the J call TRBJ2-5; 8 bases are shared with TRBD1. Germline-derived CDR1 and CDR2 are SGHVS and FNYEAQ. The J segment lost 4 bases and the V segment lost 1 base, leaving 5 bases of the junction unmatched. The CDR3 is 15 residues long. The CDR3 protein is CASSLGTGRGETQYF. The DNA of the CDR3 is TGTGCCAGCAGCTTAGGGACAGGGAGAGGAGAGACCCAGTACTTC.

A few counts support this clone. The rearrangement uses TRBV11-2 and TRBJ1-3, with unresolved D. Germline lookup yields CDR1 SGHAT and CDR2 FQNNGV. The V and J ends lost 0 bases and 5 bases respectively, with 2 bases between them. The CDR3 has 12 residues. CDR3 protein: CASSLERNTIYF. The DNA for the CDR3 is TGTGCCAGCAGCTTAGAGAGAAACACCATATATTTT. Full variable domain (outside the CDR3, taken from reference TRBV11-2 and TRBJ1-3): EAGVAQSPRYKIIEKRQSVAFWCNPISGHATLYWYQQILGQGPKLLIQFQNNGVVDDSQLPKDRFSAERLKGVDSTLKIQPAKLEDSAVYLCASSLERNTIYFGEGSWLTVV.

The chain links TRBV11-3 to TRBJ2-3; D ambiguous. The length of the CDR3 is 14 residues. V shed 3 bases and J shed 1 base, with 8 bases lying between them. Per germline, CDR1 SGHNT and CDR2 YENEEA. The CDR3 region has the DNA TGTGCCAGCAGCTTGGCCCGAGGCACAGATACGCAGTATTTT. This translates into CASSLARGTDTQYF.

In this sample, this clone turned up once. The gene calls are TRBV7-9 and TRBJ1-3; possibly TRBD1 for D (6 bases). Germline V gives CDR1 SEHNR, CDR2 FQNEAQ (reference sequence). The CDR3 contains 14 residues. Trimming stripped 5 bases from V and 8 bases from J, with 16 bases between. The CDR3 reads CASSTAQGRDTIYF. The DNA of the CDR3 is TGTGCCAGCAGCACCGCACAGGGTCGGGACACCATATATTTT.

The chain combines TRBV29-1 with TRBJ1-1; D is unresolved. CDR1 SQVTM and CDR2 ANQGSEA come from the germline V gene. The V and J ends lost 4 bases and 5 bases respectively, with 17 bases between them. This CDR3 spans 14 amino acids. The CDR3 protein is CSVVGRWGGTEAFF. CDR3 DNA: TGCAGCGTTGTAGGGAGGTGGGGAGGGACTGAAGCTTTCTTT.

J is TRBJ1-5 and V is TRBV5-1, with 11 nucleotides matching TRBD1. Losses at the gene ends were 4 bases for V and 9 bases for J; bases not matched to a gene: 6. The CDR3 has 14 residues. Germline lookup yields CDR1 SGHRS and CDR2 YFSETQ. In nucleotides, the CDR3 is TGCGCCAGCAGCCCCGGGACAGGGGGTGGGCCCCAGCATTTT. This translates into CASSPGTGGGPQHF. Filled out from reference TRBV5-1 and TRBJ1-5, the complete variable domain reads KAGVTQTPRYLIKTRGQQVTLSCSPISGHRSVSWYQQTPGQGLQFLFEYFSETQRNKGNFPGRFSGRQFSNSRSEMNVSTLELGDSALYLCASSPGTGGGPQHFGDGTRLSIL.

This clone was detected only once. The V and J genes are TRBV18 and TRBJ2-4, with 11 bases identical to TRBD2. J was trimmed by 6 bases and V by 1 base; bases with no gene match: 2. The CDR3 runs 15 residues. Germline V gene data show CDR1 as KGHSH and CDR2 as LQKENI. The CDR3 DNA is TGTGCCAGCTCACCACGGGGGACTAGCGGAAACATTCAGTACTTC. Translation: CASSPRGTSGNIQYF.

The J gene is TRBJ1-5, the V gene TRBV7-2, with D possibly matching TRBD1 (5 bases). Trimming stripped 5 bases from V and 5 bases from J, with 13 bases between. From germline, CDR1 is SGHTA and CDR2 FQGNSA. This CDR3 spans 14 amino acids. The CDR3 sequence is CASSLTGPYQPQHF. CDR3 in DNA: TGTGCCAGCAGCCTCACGGGGCCCTATCAGCCCCAGCATTTT.

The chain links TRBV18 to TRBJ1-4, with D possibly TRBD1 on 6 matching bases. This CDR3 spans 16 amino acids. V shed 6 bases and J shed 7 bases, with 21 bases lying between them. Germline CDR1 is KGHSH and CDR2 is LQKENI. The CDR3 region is CASSWVLTGNSEKLFF. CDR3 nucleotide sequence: TGTGCCAGCTCCTGGGTCCTGACAGGCAACTCTGAAAAACTGTTTTTT.

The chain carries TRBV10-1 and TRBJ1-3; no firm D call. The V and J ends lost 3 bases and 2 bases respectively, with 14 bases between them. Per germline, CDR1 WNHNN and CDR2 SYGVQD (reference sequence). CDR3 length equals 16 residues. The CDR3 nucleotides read TGCGCCAGCAGTGAAAACAGAAATGGGCCTGGAAACACCATATATTTT. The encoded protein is CASSENRNGPGNTIYF.

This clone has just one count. The CDR3 bases are TGTGCCAGCAGTGACCACTTCGGGGAAGCTTTCTTT. Protein: CASSDHFGEAFF. The chain uses TRBV6-4 and TRBJ1-1; no firm D call. Germline V CDR1 and CDR2: MRHNA, SNTAGT. The V gene lost 2 bases and the J gene lost 8 bases, with 9 bases spanning the gap. The CDR3 runs to 12 residues.

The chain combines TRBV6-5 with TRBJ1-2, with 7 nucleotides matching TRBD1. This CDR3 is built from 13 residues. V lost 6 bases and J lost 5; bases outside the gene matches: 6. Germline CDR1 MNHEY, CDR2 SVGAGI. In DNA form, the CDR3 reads TGTGCCAGCAGCAGGGGGGGGGATTATGGCTACACCTTC. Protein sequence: CASSRGGDYGYTF.

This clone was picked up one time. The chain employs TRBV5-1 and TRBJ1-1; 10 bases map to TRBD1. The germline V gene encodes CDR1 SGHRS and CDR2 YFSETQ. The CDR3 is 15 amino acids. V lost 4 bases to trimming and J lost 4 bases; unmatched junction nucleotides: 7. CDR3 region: CASSLRTGGTTEAFF. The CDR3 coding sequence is TGCGCCAGCAGCCTTAGGACAGGGGGGACCACTGAAGCTTTCTTT. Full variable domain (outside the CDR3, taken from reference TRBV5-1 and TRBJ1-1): KAGVTQTPRYLIKTRGQQVTLSCSPISGHRSVSWYQQTPGQGLQFLFEYFSETQRNKGNFPGRFSGRQFSNSRSEMNVSTLELGDSALYLCASSLRTGGTTEAFFGQGTRLTVV.

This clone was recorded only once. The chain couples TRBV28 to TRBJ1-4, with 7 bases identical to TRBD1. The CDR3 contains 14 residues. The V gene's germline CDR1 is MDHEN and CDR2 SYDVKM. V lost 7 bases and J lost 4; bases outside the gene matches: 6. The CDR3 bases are TGTGCCAGCACCCTCGGACAGGTTAATGAAAAACTGTTTTTT. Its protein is CASTLGQVNEKLFF. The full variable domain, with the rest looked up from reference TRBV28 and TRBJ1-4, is DVKVTQSSRYLVKRTGEKVFLECVQDMDHENMFWYRQDPGLGLRLIYFSYDVKMKEKGDIPEGYSVSREKKERFSLILESASTNQTSMYLCASTLGQVNEKLFFGSGTQLSVL.

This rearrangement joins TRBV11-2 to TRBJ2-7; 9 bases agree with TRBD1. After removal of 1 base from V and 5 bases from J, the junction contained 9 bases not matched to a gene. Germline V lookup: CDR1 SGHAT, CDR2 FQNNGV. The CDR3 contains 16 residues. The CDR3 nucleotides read TGTGCCAGCAGCTTAGTCGCCACTACAGGGGGCCACGAGCAGTACTTC. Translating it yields CASSLVATTGGHEQYF.

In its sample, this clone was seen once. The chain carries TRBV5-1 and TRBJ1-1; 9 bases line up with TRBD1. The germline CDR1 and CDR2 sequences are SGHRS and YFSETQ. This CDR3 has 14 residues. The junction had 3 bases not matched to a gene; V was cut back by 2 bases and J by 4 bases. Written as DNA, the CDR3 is TGCGCCAGCAGCTTTCAGGACAGGGGCACTGAAGCTTTCTTT. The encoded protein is CASSFQDRGTEAFF.

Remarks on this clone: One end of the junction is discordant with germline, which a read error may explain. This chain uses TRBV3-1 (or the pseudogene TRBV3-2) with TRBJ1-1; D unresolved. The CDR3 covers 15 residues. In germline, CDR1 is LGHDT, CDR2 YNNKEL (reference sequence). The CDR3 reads CASSQDSPGLPEPVF. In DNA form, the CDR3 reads TGTGCCAGCAGCCAAGACTCCCCCGGACTCCCGGAGCCCGTATTT.

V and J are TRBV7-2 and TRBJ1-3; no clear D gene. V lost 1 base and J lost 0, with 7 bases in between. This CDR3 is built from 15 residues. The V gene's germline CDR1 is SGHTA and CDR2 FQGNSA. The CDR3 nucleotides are TGTGCCAGCAGCTTAGACAGTTACTCTGGAAACACCATATATTTT. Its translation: CASSLDSYSGNTIYF.

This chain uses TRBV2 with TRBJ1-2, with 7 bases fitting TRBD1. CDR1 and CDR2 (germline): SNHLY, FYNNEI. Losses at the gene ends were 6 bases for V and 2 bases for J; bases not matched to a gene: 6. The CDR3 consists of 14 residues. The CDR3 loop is CASSGQARNYGYTF. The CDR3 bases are TGTGCCAGCAGCGGACAGGCCCGAAACTATGGCTACACCTTC.

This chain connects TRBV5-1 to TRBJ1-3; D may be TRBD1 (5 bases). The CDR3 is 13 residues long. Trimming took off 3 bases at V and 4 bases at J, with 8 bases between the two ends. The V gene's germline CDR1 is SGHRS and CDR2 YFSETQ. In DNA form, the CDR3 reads TGCGCCAGCAGCTCGGAGGGGGGAAACACCATATATTTT. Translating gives CASSSEGGNTIYF.